The rows below give T cell receptor beta chains drawn from one sample of a study of tumour-infiltrating T cells in Burkitt lymphoma. Repertoires were generated with immunoSEQ multiplex PCR, while TCRdb's copy carries only in-frame clones and drops some. The sample holds around 50,000 clones, around 29% seen once. Sequences were obtained from tumor tissue. The receptors come from a human donor with Burkitt lymphoma. Both conserved end residues are part of each CDR3. A D gene is named only where the DNA matches it firmly. Size is stated for part of the rows, as once, few or many counts, or as a class when the clone is expanded.

clone size | J gene | D gene | V gene | CDR3 protein | CDR3 DNA
few | TRBJ2-5 | NA | TRBV4-3 | CASSQGQKETQYF | TGCGCCAGCAGCCAAGGACAGAAAGAGACCCAGTACTTC
NA | TRBJ1-6 | NA | TRBV13 | CASSWRGGAHAPLHF | TGTGCCAGCAGCTGGAGGGGGGGGGCGCACGCACCCCTCCACTTT
NA | TRBJ2-3 | TRBD1 | TRBV5-1 | CASSLGQGARDTQYF | TGCGCCAGCAGCTTGGGACAGGGGGCAAGGGATACGCAGTATTTT
NA | TRBJ1-1 | NA | TRBV28 | CASSRTKRSAFF | TGTGCCAGCAGTCGGACAAAGAGGTCCGCTTTCTTT
NA | TRBJ2-1 | NA | TRBV7-9 | CASSLETGSSYNEQFF | TGTGCCAGCAGCTTAGAGACGGGTAGCTCCTACAATGAGCAGTTCTTC
few | TRBJ2-2 | TRBD2 | TRBV7-6 | CASSALAGVTGELFF | TGTGCCAGCAGTGCACTAGCGGGGGTAACCGGGGAGCTGTTTTTT
NA | TRBJ2-7 | TRBD1 | TRBV4-1 | CASSPLVGQSSYEQYF | TGCGCCAGCAGCCCACTCGTGGGACAGAGCTCCTACGAGCAGTACTTC
NA | TRBJ1-2 | NA | TRBV5-4 | CASSLTGRTYGYTF | TGTGCCAGCAGCTTGACAGGGCGGACCTATGGCTACACCTTC
NA | TRBJ1-3 | NA | TRBV7-3 | CASSPGPMGGNTIYF | TGTGCCAGCAGCCCGGGCCCCATGGGGGGAAACACCATATATTTT
NA | TRBJ1-3 | NA | TRBV6-6 | CASSYIGAGNTIYF | TGTGCCAGCAGTTACATAGGTGCTGGAAACACCATATATTTT
NA | TRBJ2-7 | TRBD1 | TRBV19 | CASNLGQGANEQYF | TGTGCCAGTAACTTGGGACAGGGGGCGAACGAGCAGTACTTC
NA | TRBJ2-7 | NA | TRBV9 | CASGKGVGLSYEQYF | TGTGCCAGCGGAAAGGGGGTGGGACTCTCCTACGAGCAGTACTTC
NA | TRBJ2-3 | NA | TRBV30 | CAWSVGGITDTQYF | TGTGCCTGGAGTGTAGGGGGGATCACAGATACGCAGTATTTT
few | TRBJ2-5 | TRBD2 | TRBV6-5 | CASAAGGRETQYF | TGTGCCAGCGCCGCGGGGGGGCGAGAGACCCAGTACTTC